This T cell receptor beta chain was recorded in a study of response to subunit inactivated influenza vaccine. As for this clonotype: Its cognate antigen is unknown.

V shed 5 bases, J shed 4 bases, and the junction held 18 bases outside the gene matches. Germline V gene sequence: CDR1 MNHNS, CDR2 SASEGT. The CDR3 consists of 18 residues. Overall study results and limits: It was the authors' suggestion that each seasonal influenza vaccination recruits few new T cells.

MiXCR was run by TCRdb on the RT-PCR reads, yielding one entry per CDR3 protein. The sample consists of approximately 530,000 distinct CDR3 sequences, over 10% of them appearing once. This clonotype originated in a man aged 45-65 years who received an inactivated influenza vaccine. The gene calls are TRBV6-1 and TRBJ2-3; 7 bases match TRBD2. This specimen consisted of PBMCs from blood, obtained more than 35 days after vaccination. The CDR3 sequence is CASSLTLVGGSRADTQYF. The CDR3 DNA is TGTGCCAGCAGTCTAACCTTAGTGGGAGGGAGTAGGGCAGATACGCAGTATTTT.